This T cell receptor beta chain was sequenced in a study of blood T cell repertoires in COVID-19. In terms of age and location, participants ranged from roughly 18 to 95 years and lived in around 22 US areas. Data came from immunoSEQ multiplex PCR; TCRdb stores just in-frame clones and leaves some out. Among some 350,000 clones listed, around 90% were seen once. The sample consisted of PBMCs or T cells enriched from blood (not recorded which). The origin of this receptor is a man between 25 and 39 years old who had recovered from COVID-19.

The CDR3 sequence: CASSLRQQETQYF. The CDR3 nucleotides read TGTGCCAGCAGCCTACGACAGCAAGAGACCCAGTACTTC. The chain couples TRBV11-3 to TRBJ2-5; tentative D call: TRBD1 (5 bases). The CDR3 spans 13 residues. The V and J ends lost 5 bases and 2 bases respectively, with 9 bases between them. CDR1 SGHNT and CDR2 YENEEA come from the germline V gene. Using reference TRBV11-3 and TRBJ2-5 for the parts outside the CDR3, the full variable domain is EAGVVQSPRYKIIEKKQPVAFWCNPISGHNTLYWYLQNLGQGPELLIRYENEEAVDDSQLPKDRFSAERLKGVDSTLKIQPAELGDSAVYLCASSLRQQETQYFGPGTRLLVL.